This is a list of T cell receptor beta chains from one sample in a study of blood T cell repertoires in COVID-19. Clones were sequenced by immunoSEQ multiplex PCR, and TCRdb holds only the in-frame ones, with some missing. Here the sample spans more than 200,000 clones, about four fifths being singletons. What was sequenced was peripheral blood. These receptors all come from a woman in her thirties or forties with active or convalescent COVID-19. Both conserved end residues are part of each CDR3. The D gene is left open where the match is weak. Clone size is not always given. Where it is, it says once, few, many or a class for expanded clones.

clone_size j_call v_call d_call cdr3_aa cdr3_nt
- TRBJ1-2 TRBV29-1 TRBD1 CSVIRDRSSFKGYTF TGCAGCGTAATAAGGGACAGGTCAAGCTTCAAGGGCTACACCTTC
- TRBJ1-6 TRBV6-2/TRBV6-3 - CASSYRSGDRSPLHF TGTGCCAGCAGTTATCGGTCCGGGGATCGTTCACCCCTCCACTTT
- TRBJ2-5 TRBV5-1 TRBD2 CASSLGASGKETQYF TGCGCCAGCAGCTTGGGGGCTAGCGGGAAAGAGACCCAGTACTTC
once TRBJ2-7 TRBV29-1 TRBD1 CSVVGTANYEQYF TGCAGCGTTGTTGGGACAGCTAACTACGAGCAGTACTTC
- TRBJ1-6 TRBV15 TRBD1 CATSPPHRQGGSSPLHF TGTGCCACCAGCCCCCCCCACAGACAGGGTGGAAGTTCACCCCTCCACTTT
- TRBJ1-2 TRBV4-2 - CASSQDETVLGGYTF TGTGCCAGCAGCCAAGATGAGACAGTCTTGGGGGGCTACACCTTC
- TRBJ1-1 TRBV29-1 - CSGLATGGREAFF TGCAGCGGGTTGGCGACGGGAGGAAGAGAAGCTTTCTTT
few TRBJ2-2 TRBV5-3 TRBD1 CARSLILGQGSGELFF TGTGCCAGAAGCTTGATATTAGGACAGGGGTCCGGGGAGCTGTTTTTT
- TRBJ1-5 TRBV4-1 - CAGGGGEGNQPQHF TGCGCCGGGGGGGGCGGGGAAGGCAATCAGCCCCAGCATTTT
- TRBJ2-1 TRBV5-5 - CASRALLEISLEQFF TGTGCCAGCAGAGCTCTACTAGAGATTTCCCTTGAGCAGTTCTTC
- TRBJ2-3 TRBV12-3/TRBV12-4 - CASSFPVDTQYF TGTGCCAGCAGTTTCCCGGTGGATACGCAGTATTTT
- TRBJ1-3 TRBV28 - CASSLGSSGNTIYF TGTGCCAGCAGTTTGGGCAGCTCTGGAAACACCATATATTTT
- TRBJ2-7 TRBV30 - CAWSAGNSYEQYF TGTGCCTGGAGTGCGGGGAACTCCTACGAGCAGTACTTC
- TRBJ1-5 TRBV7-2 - CASSLGPGQPQHF TGTGCCAGCAGCTTAGGTCCGGGGCAGCCCCAGCATTTT
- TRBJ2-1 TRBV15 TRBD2 CATSRVSGIEQFF TGTGCCACCAGCAGAGTTAGCGGGATTGAGCAGTTCTTC
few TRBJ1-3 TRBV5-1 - CASSNGGYSGNTIYF TGCGCCAGCAGCAACGGGGGGTACTCTGGAAACACCATATATTTT
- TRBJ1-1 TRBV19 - CASSMVGSEAFF TGTGCCAGTAGTATGGTGGGCTCTGAAGCTTTCTTT
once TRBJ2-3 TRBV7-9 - CASSLGGSKGSSPDTQYF TGTGCCAGCAGCTTAGGGGGTAGTAAAGGGAGTTCCCCAGATACGCAGTATTTT
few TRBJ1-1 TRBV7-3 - CASSRGTGSSEAFF TGTGCCAGCAGCCGAGGGACCGGGAGTAGTGAAGCTTTCTTT
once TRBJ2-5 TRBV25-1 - CASNWGTAGPQETQYF TGTGCCAGCAACTGGGGGACGGCGGGACCCCAAGAGACCCAGTACTTC
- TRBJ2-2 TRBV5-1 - CASSIGQGSGELFF TGCGCCAGCAGCATTGGGCAGGGATCCGGGGAGCTGTTTTTT
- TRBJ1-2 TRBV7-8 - CASSHRTKKNYGYTF TGTGCCAGCAGCCATAGGACAAAGAAAAACTATGGCTACACCTTC
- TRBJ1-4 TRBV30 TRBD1 CAWSDFSQGVGEKLFF TGTGCCTGGAGTGACTTCTCTCAGGGGGTGGGGGAAAAACTGTTTTTT
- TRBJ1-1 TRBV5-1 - CASSLELQGKTEAFF TGCGCCAGCAGCTTGGAACTCCAGGGAAAGACTGAAGCTTTCTTT
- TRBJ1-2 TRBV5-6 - CASSFIQVSNYGYTF TGTGCCAGCAGCTTTATCCAGGTCAGCAACTATGGCTACACCTTC
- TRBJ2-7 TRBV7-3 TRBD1 CASSSHRGSYEQYF TGTGCCAGCAGCTCCCACAGGGGTTCCTACGAGCAGTACTTC
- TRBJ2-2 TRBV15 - CATSFAQVNTGELFF TGTGCCACCAGCTTCGCACAGGTTAACACCGGGGAGCTGTTTTTT
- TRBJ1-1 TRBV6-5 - CASSFTRLNTEAFF TGTGCCAGCAGTTTCACAAGATTGAACACTGAAGCTTTCTTT
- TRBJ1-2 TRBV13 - CASSLGEYGYTF TGTGCCAGCAGCTTAGGAGAGTATGGCTACACCTTC
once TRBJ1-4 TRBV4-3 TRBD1 CASSQAGQATEKLFF TGCGCCAGCAGCCAAGCGGGACAGGCTACCGAAAAACTGTTTTTT
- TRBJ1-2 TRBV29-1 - CSVAGGIAPLRGYTF TGCAGCGTTGCAGGAGGGATCGCCCCCTTGAGGGGCTACACCTTC
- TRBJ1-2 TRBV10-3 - CAISVGGRPNGYTF TGTGCCATCAGTGTCGGGGGTAGGCCAAATGGCTACACCTTC
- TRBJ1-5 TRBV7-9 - CASSLLTQPQHF TGTGCCAGCAGCTTGTTGACTCAACCCCAGCATTTT
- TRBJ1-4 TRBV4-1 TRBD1 CASSQVGGGGSTNEKLFF TGCGCCAGCAGCCAAGTTGGAGGGGGCGGTTCGACTAATGAAAAACTGTTTTTT
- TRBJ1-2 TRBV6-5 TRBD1 CASSYLGQGIYGYTF TGTGCCAGCAGTTACTTGGGACAGGGTATCTATGGCTACACCTTC
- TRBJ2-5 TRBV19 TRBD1 CASSIEGQAGRETQYF TGTGCCAGTAGTATAGAGGGACAGGCGGGAAGAGAGACCCAGTACTTC
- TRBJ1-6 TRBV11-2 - CASSLQGSNSPLHF TGTGCCAGCAGCCTACAGGGATCGAATTCACCCCTCCACTTT
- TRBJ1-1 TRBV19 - CASSIGAGTEAFF TGTGCCAGTAGTATTGGGGCAGGCACTGAAGCTTTCTTT
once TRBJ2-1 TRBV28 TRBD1 CASSLMTGASYNEQFF TGTGCCAGCAGTTTAATGACAGGGGCCTCCTACAATGAGCAGTTCTTC
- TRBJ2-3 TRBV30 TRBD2 CAWELAGGRSGTDTQYF TGTGCCTGGGAGCTAGCGGGGGGCCGATCAGGCACAGATACGCAGTATTTT
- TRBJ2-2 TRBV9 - CASSVALAYDTGELFF TGTGCCAGCAGCGTAGCGCTAGCCTACGACACCGGGGAGCTGTTTTTT
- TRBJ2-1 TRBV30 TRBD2 CAWSPSGRGNEQFF TGTGCCTGGAGTCCTAGCGGGAGGGGGAATGAGCAGTTCTTC
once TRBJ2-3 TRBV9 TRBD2 CASSASSGRAIDTQYF TGTGCCAGCAGCGCCTCTAGCGGGAGGGCCATAGATACGCAGTATTTT
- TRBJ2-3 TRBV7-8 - CASSPTTGLRSTDTQYF TGTGCCAGCAGCCCGACAACGGGACTCCGCAGCACAGATACGCAGTATTTT
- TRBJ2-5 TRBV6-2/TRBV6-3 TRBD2 CASSYRTGGRQTQYF TGTGCCAGCAGTTACCGGACGGGGGGGAGACAGACCCAGTACTTC
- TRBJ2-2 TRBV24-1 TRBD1 CATSTDRGGAGELFF TGTGCCACCAGTACCGACAGGGGGGGGGCCGGGGAGCTGTTTTTT
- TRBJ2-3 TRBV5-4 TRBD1 CASSLQGNTDTQYF TGTGCCAGCAGCTTACAGGGGAACACAGATACGCAGTATTTT
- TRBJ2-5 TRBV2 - CASQPALRGMGETQYF TGTGCCAGCCAGCCCGCCCTGAGGGGGATGGGGGAGACCCAGTACTTC
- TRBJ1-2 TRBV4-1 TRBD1 CASSPPLLGQGYGYTF TGCGCCAGCAGCCCCCCCCTATTAGGACAGGGCTATGGCTACACCTTC
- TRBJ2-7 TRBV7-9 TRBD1 CASSWTGGPSYEQYF TGTGCCAGCAGCTGGACAGGGGGACCTTCCTACGAGCAGTACTTC
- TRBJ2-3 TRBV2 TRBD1 CASIQGSADTQYF TGTGCCAGCATACAGGGGAGCGCAGATACGCAGTATTTT
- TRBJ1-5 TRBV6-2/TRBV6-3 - CASSYSRAPNQPQHF TGTGCCAGCAGTTACTCCAGGGCCCCCAATCAGCCCCAGCATTTT
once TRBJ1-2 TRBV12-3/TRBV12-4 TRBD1 CASRDRGLGYTF TGTGCCAGCAGGGACAGGGGGCTTGGCTACACCTTC
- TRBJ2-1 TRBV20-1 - CSAQKGYEQFF TGCAGTGCACAAAAGGGGTATGAGCAGTTCTTC
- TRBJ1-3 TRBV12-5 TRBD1 CASGPKTGAGNTIYF TGTGCTAGTGGACCCAAAACAGGGGCTGGAAACACCATATATTTT
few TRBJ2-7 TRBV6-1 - CASSEAMVLGQPYEQYF TGTGCCAGCAGTGAAGCGATGGTCTTAGGACAGCCCTACGAGCAGTACTTC
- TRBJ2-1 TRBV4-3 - CASSLSVGQVINNEQFF TGCGCCAGCAGCCTCAGTGTCGGACAAGTTATTAACAATGAGCAGTTCTTC